The 5 T cell receptor beta chains below were found in one sample sequenced in a study of T cell repertoires in cytomegalovirus infection (dated 2019 in TCRdb). The sequencer listed for this sample is Illumina HiSeq 1500. Through fastp at Q25 and MiXCR, TCRdb rebuilt clones from the public reads, retaining in-frame beta chains. CDR3 protein duplicates are merged, each entry listing the most common genes and DNA. This sample gives around 440,000 distinct CDR3 sequences in total; 11% of them show up just once. The ten largest account for 10% of the sample. The sample comprised PBMCs. These receptors were obtained from a human donor in good health (CMV status not recorded). Some clones in this sample may be carry-over from other donors' samples.

The sample holds a few counts of this clonotype. The rearrangement uses TRBV29-1 and TRBJ2-3; perhaps TRBD1 as D (6 bases). Germline values: CDR1 SQVTM, CDR2 ANQGSEA. V lost 6 bases to trimming and J lost 4 bases, with 14 bases between them. This CDR3 has 13 amino acids. DNA of the CDR3: TGCAGCGTGGGGACAAGGGCGGCAGATACGCAGTATTTT. Protein sequence: CSVGTRAADTQYF.

This clonotype was counted many times. The chain carries TRBV11-2 and TRBJ2-7; no clear D gene. Germline-derived CDR1 and CDR2 are SGHAT and FQNNGV. Between the trimmed V and J ends, which lost 0 bases and 3 bases, there was a span of 12 bases. CDR3 size: 15 residues. DNA for the CDR3: TGTGCCAGCAGCTTAGAGGTAACAGCTTACTACGAGCAGTACTTC. Translated, it gives CASSLEVTAYYEQYF.

Many counts were recorded for this clonotype. The chain has TRBV5-4 and TRBJ2-7; no clear D. Trimming removed 4 bases at V and 6 bases at J, with 20 bases between. The germline V gene has CDR1 SGHNT and CDR2 YYREEE (reference sequence). This CDR3 is 15 amino acids long. CDR3 residues: CASSMDQVRRREQYF. The CDR3 nucleotides are TGTGCCAGCAGCATGGATCAGGTCCGTAGGCGCGAGCAGTACTTC.

The chain links TRBV5-1 to TRBJ1-1, with D tentatively TRBD1 (6 bases). The CDR3 runs to 14 residues. Trimming cost V 0 bases and J 6 bases, with 12 bases left between them. CDR1 SGHRS and CDR2 YFSETQ come from the germline V gene. As DNA, the CDR3 is TGCGCCAGCAGCTTGGACGGACAGACGGCTGAAGCTTTCTTT. It yields the protein CASSLDGQTAEAFF.

This clonotype was recorded many times. This sequence joins TRBV12-3 or TRBV12-4 and TRBJ2-3, with D possibly being TRBD1 (5 bases). V was trimmed by 6 bases and J by 0 bases, leaving 13 bases between them. CDR3 size: 15 residues. The CDR3 here is CASSWGGRSTDTQYF. For the CDR3, the DNA is TGTGCCAGCAGCTGGGGCGGACGTAGCACAGATACGCAGTATTTT.